These 2 T cell receptor beta chains were all obtained from the same sample, sequenced in a study of blood T cell repertoires in COVID-19. Repertoires were generated with immunoSEQ multiplex PCR, while TCRdb's copy carries only in-frame clones and drops some. The repertoire consists of 300,000 or so clones, with approximately 90% occurring once and the leading ten covering about 9.4%. The sequencing input was PBMCs or T cells enriched from blood (not recorded which). All receptors come from a woman aged 18-29 years who had recovered from COVID-19.

Turning to this clone: Other DNA variants within this sample encode the same CDR3. This chain links TRBV9 with TRBJ2-1; D uncertain. Per the germline V gene, CDR1 is SGDLS and CDR2 is YYNGEE. Trimming pared 0 bases from V and 0 bases from J, leaving 7 bases between. The CDR3 totals 15 residues. The CDR3 here is CASSVDGGSYNEQFF. The DNA of the CDR3 is TGTGCCAGCAGCGTAGACGGCGGCTCCTACAATGAGCAGTTCTTC.

The chain couples TRBV5-1 to TRBJ2-1, with 12 bases that match TRBD2. The V segment lost 3 bases and the J segment 5 bases; nucleotides outside the gene matches: 6. The length of the CDR3 is 16 residues. CDR1 and CDR2 (germline): SGHRS, YFSETQ. DNA for the CDR3: TGCGCCAGCAGCTCCGTACTAGCGGGAGGTAACAATGAGCAGTTCTTC. This codes for CASSSVLAGGNNEQFF. Combining the CDR3 with reference TRBV5-1 and TRBJ2-1 gives the whole variable domain KAGVTQTPRYLIKTRGQQVTLSCSPISGHRSVSWYQQTPGQGLQFLFEYFSETQRNKGNFPGRFSGRQFSNSRSEMNVSTLELGDSALYLCASSSVLAGGNNEQFFGPGTRLTVL.